The source of this T cell receptor (beta chain) is a study of T-cell reconstitution after alpha-beta-depleted transplantation in children. This clonotype has ten or more counts. The CDR3 contains 16 residues. With V trimmed by 5 bases and J by 5 bases, 11 bases remained unmatched. Per the germline V gene, CDR1 is DFQATT and CDR2 is SNEGSKA (reference sequence). For TCRbeta, the library was prepared with unique molecular identifiers. TCRdb re-derived calls from the PCR reads in MiXCR, one entry per CDR3 protein. The repertoire holds 150,000 to 250,000 distinct CDR3 sequences, with 14% to 15% as singletons.

The V and J genes are TRBV20-1 and TRBJ2-5; TRBD2 aligns across 13 bases. Sequences were derived from PBMCs from the stem cell graft donor, sampled from the stem cell graft. The clonotype was recovered from a human donor who donated a stem cell graft to a child with acute lymphoblastic leukemia. In nucleotides, the CDR3 is TGCAGTGCTCCCGATAGGACTAGCGGGAGCAGGGAGACCCAGTACTTC. Translated: CSAPDRTSGSRETQYF.